Below are 20 T cell receptor beta chains sequenced from a single sample in a study of identical twins. Each CDR3 protein gets one entry after TCRdb re-called the 5' RACE reads with MiXCR. The repertoire has around 160,000 distinct CDR3 sequences, roughly 3.5% of them found once; the top ten carry 8.1%. Sequencing used memory T cells sorted from blood. These receptors originate from a man aged 18-30 years in good health.

This clonotype was counted many times. This rearrangement joins TRBV10-3 to TRBJ1-1; tentatively, D is TRBD1 (5 bases). V shed 7 bases and J shed 1 base, with 16 bases lying between them. Germline CDR1 and CDR2: ENHRY and SYGVKD. The CDR3 runs 15 residues. The CDR3 nucleotides are TGTGCCATCACCGGAGGAGGGGCTACGAACACTGAAGCTTTCTTT. Residues: CAITGGGATNTEAFF.

This clonotype has ten or more counts. The chain has TRBV20-1 and TRBJ1-1, with 8 bases fitting TRBD1. The CDR3 loop spans 12 amino acids. V shed 5 bases and J 1 base; nucleotides not matched to a gene: 0. The germline V gene has CDR1 DFQATT and CDR2 SNEGSKA (reference sequence). The CDR3 sequence: CSAGTGNTEAFF. The CDR3 DNA is TGCAGTGCTGGGACAGGGAACACTGAAGCTTTCTTT.

This clonotype was recorded many times. V and J are TRBV10-3 and TRBJ2-7, with D perhaps TRBD1 (6 bases). Trimming cost V 6 bases and J 0 bases, with 9 bases left between them. The germline gives CDR1 ENHRY, CDR2 SYGVKD. The CDR3 has 13 residues. This CDR3 is CAIRKDSSYEQYV. For the CDR3, the DNA is TGTGCCATCAGGAAGGACAGCTCCTACGAGCAGTACGTC.

This clonotype came up many times. The chain carries TRBV5-1 and TRBJ2-5, with D maybe TRBD1 (6 bases). Germline CDR1 is SGHRS and CDR2 is YFSETQ. Trimming removed 4 bases at V and 1 base at J, with 8 bases between. The CDR3 contains 13 residues. Here the CDR3 reads CASSRDTQETQYF. CDR3 DNA sequence: TGCGCCAGCAGCCGGGACACCCAAGAGACCCAGTACTTC.

This clonotype was seen at least ten times. The gene calls are TRBV5-1 and TRBJ2-3; 9 bases match TRBD2. The CDR3 length is 16 residues. The germline CDR1 and CDR2 sequences are SGHRS and YFSETQ. Trimming cost V 0 bases and J 0 bases; bases outside gene matches: 2. This CDR3 reads CASSLDSGGSTDTQYF. CDR3 nucleotides: TGCGCCAGCAGCTTGGATAGCGGGGGTAGCACAGATACGCAGTATTTT.

The sample holds many counts of this clonotype. The V call is TRBV28, the J call TRBJ1-5; D gene uncertain. The germline CDR1 and CDR2 sequences are MDHEN and SYDVKM. V was clipped by 1 base and J by 5 bases, with 12 bases between them. The CDR3 contains 15 residues. The CDR3 is CASSLLALSDQPQHF. As DNA, the CDR3 is TGTGCCAGCAGTTTATTGGCGTTGAGCGATCAGCCCCAGCATTTT.

This clonotype was detected many times. The CDR3 spells CASSFYFLGTGELFF. The CDR3 bases are TGTGCCAGCAGCTTCTATTTTCTGGGCACCGGGGAGCTGTTTTTT. The rearrangement links TRBV7-6 to TRBJ2-2; D unclear. CDR1 and CDR2 from the germline V gene are SGHVS and FNYEAQ. The V end was cut by 3 bases, the J end by 4 bases, with 12 bases between. The CDR3 is 15 residues long.

This clonotype was observed many times. The rearrangement joins TRBV6-2 or TRBV6-3 to TRBJ2-1; D gene uncertain. Trimming took off 3 bases at V and 7 bases at J, with 4 bases between the two ends. The CDR3 spans 11 residues. CDR1 and CDR2 from the germline V gene are MNHEY and SVGEGT. This CDR3 is CASSYGNEQFF. CDR3 sequence (DNA): TGTGCCAGCAGTTATGGGAATGAGCAGTTCTTC.

The sample holds many counts of this clonotype. The chain carries TRBV20-1 and TRBJ2-1; 7 bases fit TRBD2. The CDR3 sequence is 16 residues long. In germline, CDR1 is DFQATT, CDR2 SNEGSKA (reference sequence). The J segment lost 0 bases and the V segment lost 3 bases, leaving 8 bases of the junction unmatched. CDR3 DNA sequence: TGCAGTGCTAGTGAGGCGGGAGCTTACTCCTACAATGAGCAGTTCTTC. Its translation is CSASEAGAYSYNEQFF.

This clonotype was detected many times. This sequence joins TRBV20-1 and TRBJ2-4, with D unresolved. V gave up 1 base and J gave up 1 base, with 11 bases separating them. The V gene's germline CDR1 is DFQATT and CDR2 SNEGSKA (reference sequence). This CDR3 spans 15 amino acids. CDR3 bases: TGCAGTGCTAGAGCCGGAGTCCAGGCCAAAAACATTCAGTACTTC. Translating it yields CSARAGVQAKNIQYF.

This clonotype showed up many times. V is TRBV25-1 and J is TRBJ1-5; D is unclear. Looked up from germline, CDR1 is MGHDK and CDR2 is SYGVNS. The V gene lost 3 bases and the J gene lost 0 bases, with 9 bases spanning the gap. The CDR3 totals 15 residues. The CDR3 DNA reads TGTGCCAGCAGTGAGAACGGGTATAGCAATCAGCCCCAGCATTTT. As protein: CASSENGYSNQPQHF. Combining the CDR3 with reference TRBV25-1 and TRBJ1-5 gives the whole variable domain EADIYQTPRYLVIGTGKKITLECSQTMGHDKMYWYQQDPGMELHLIHYSYGVNSTEKGDLSSESTVSRIRTEHFPLTLESARPSHTSQYLCASSENGYSNQPQHFGDGTRLSIL.

This clonotype was detected ten times or more. The rearrangement uses TRBV13 and TRBJ2-2; the D gene is possibly TRBD2 (6 bases). V was trimmed by 5 bases and J by 8 bases, leaving 15 bases between them. The germline V gene has CDR1 PRHDT and CDR2 FYEKMQ (reference sequence). The CDR3 consists of 14 residues. The CDR3 region is CASSAGTRGGELFF. DNA of the CDR3: TGTGCCAGCAGCGCCGGGACTCGAGGTGGGGAGCTGTTTTTT.

The V and J genes are TRBV7-3 and TRBJ2-2; 10 nucleotides match TRBD1. V lost 5 bases to trimming and J lost 4 bases; unmatched junction nucleotides: 4. CDR1 SGHTA and CDR2 FQGTGA come from the germline V gene. This CDR3 has 15 residues. The CDR3 reads CASSQTGGGTGELFF. The CDR3 DNA sequence: TGTGCCAGCAGCCAGACAGGGGGCGGCACCGGGGAGCTGTTTTTT.

In this sample, this clonotype turned up many times. This chain joins TRBV20-1 and TRBJ2-3; D perhaps matches TRBD2 (6 bases). This CDR3 region has 14 residues. From germline, CDR1 is DFQATT and CDR2 SNEGSKA (reference sequence). V lost 6 bases and J 0 bases, leaving 13 bases between the germline ends. DNA for the CDR3: TGCAGTGCCCTCGGGGCGGGAAGCACAGATACGCAGTATTTT. It codes for CSALGAGSTDTQYF.

Many counts were recorded for this clonotype. The chain is built from TRBV4-2 and TRBJ2-7; 8 bases match TRBD1. Unmatched junction bases numbered 4, after V lost 0 bases and J lost 6 bases. The CDR3 contains 14 residues. Germline V gives CDR1 LGHNA, CDR2 YNFKEQ. The CDR3 loop is CASSQDGTGIEQYF. As DNA, the CDR3 is TGTGCCAGCAGCCAAGATGGGACAGGTATCGAGCAGTACTTC.

CDR3 sequence (DNA): TGTGCCAGCAGCCAAGATTGGGATTTAGCGGGGCAAGAGACCCAGTACTTC. Residues: CASSQDWDLAGQETQYF. The V call is TRBV4-2, the J call TRBJ2-5, with 8 bases matching TRBD2. J gave up 2 bases and V 0 bases, and 8 bases lay outside the gene matches. The CDR3 is 17 residues long. The germline V gene has CDR1 LGHNA and CDR2 YNFKEQ.

The sample holds many counts of this clonotype. The chain employs TRBV5-1 and TRBJ2-1; D is uncertain. This CDR3 contains 11 residues. Germline V gene sequence: CDR1 SGHRS, CDR2 YFSETQ. V shed 5 bases and J shed 8 bases, with 8 bases lying between them. The CDR3 sequence: CASRGLDEQFF. In DNA, the CDR3 is TGCGCCAGCAGGGGGTTGGATGAGCAGTTCTTC.

This clonotype turned up a few times. The chain uses TRBV19 and TRBJ2-2; maybe TRBD2 (6 bases). Germline CDR1 reads LNHDA; CDR2 reads SQIVND (reference sequence). This CDR3 has 15 residues. V lost 6 bases to trimming and J lost 0 bases, with 11 bases between them. CDR3 DNA sequence: TGTGCCAGTAGGGAAGCGGGTTCGAACACCGGGGAGCTGTTTTTT. This encodes CASREAGSNTGELFF.

This clonotype was counted at least ten times. The chain joins TRBV6-5 to TRBJ2-1; tentative D call: TRBD1 (5 bases). Trimming cost V 1 base and J 7 bases, with 11 bases left between them. CDR1 and CDR2 (germline): MNHEY, SVGAGI. The length of the CDR3 is 14 residues. The CDR3 region is CASSYLGAGNEQFF. The CDR3 DNA sequence: TGTGCCAGCAGTTACTTAGGAGCAGGGAATGAGCAGTTCTTC.

This clonotype was recorded many times. The chain joins TRBV29-1 to TRBJ2-1; 11 bases fit TRBD2. J was trimmed by 6 bases and V by 4 bases; bases with no gene match: 5. This CDR3 contains 14 residues. CDR1 is SQVTM and CDR2 is ANQGSEA in the germline V gene. CDR3 amino acids: CSVGLAGGINEQFF. The CDR3 DNA follows: TGCAGCGTTGGGCTAGCGGGAGGAATCAATGAGCAGTTCTTC.